The present T cell receptor (beta chain) was sequenced within a study of human T cells and chemical hapten exposure. Background on the study: Doses of diphenylcyclopropenone went to the patients' scalps weekly throughout the approximately 25-week study.

As the library was built, unique molecular identifiers were attached to individual cDNA molecules. Original handling: Sequenced samples showed a median of approximately 96,000 TCRs each, with counts running from around 24,000 to 710,000. TCRdb fed the RACE reads into MiXCR, producing one record per CDR3 protein. For this entry, the V and J calls and clone size follow TCRdb and not the study's own pipeline. The data contain 150,000 to 200,000 distinct CDR3 sequences, roughly 15% of them singletons. The CDR3 has 13 amino acids. Germline CDR1 reads MNHEY; CDR2 reads SVGEGT. V lost 6 bases to trimming and J lost 3 bases, with 12 bases between them. This clonotype appeared many times. Its cognate antigen is unknown. Study outcomes and limitations: There was no change with DPC sensitization in TCRs above 1 in 1000 frequency.

As to time point: patch test 1, 2 weeks after DPC sensitization. Sample treatment: therapeutic diphenylcyclopropenone sensitization with weekly scalp DPC. The sequencing here drew on whole blood, taken in connection with sensitization to the hapten diphenylcyclopropenone (DPC). The sequence came from a woman between 25 and 40 years old with alopecia areata. Some clones in this sample may be carry-over from other donors' samples. This sequence joins TRBV6-2 or TRBV6-3 and TRBJ2-7; D perhaps matches TRBD2 (6 bases). CDR3 amino acids: CASRKTSLYEQYF. In DNA form, the CDR3 reads TGTGCCAGCAGGAAGACTAGTCTCTACGAGCAGTACTTC.